Each of the 17 T cell receptor beta chains below was sequenced from the same sample in a study of PD-1 blockade in classical Hodgkin lymphoma. Time point described: newly diagnosed, previously untreated cHL patient sample. The repertoire was sequenced with immunoSEQ multiplex PCR; TCRdb's copy has only in-frame clones and lacks some. Of 15,000 to 20,000 clones listed, about 85% are singletons. The sequenced material came from peripheral blood mononuclear cells (PBMCs). Source of these receptors: a human donor with classical Hodgkin lymphoma.

This clone was counted between two and nine times. The chain is built from TRBV27 and TRBJ1-5, with no clear D. V was clipped by 0 bases and J by 7 bases, with 7 bases between them. CDR1 MNHEY and CDR2 SMNVEV come from the germline V gene (reference sequence). This CDR3 region has 13 residues. The CDR3 DNA sequence: TGTGCCAGCAGTTTATCTGTAGGGCAGCCCCAGCATTTT. Translation gives CASSLSVGQPQHF.

This chain links TRBV23-1 with TRBJ2-5, with D possibly TRBD2 on 6 matching bases. TRBV23-1 is treated as an ORF (open reading frame) with a function not yet certain. Trimming stripped 4 bases from V and 5 bases from J, with 20 bases between. The length of the CDR3 is 16 residues. CDR3: CASSLKNPRRVETQYF. The CDR3 DNA sequence: TGCGCCAGCAGTCTAAAAAACCCGAGGAGGGTCGAGACCCAGTACTTC.

This clone was seen once. J is TRBJ2-1 and V is TRBV9; D might be TRBD2 (6 bases). The CDR3 length is 17 residues. Trimming stripped 2 bases from V and 5 bases from J, with 20 bases between. Germline V gene sequence: CDR1 SGDLS, CDR2 YYNGEE. The CDR3: CASSVGPRSGLDNEQFF. CDR3 in DNA: TGTGCCAGCAGCGTGGGACCACGAAGCGGGTTAGACAATGAGCAGTTCTTC.

The chain links TRBV2 to TRBJ2-2; 12 nucleotides align to TRBD2. The CDR3 sequence is 17 residues long. V lost 5 bases, J lost 8 bases, and 12 bases stayed unmatched. Germline CDR1 reads SNHLY; CDR2 reads FYNNEI. Written as DNA, the CDR3 is TGTGCCAGCAGTCTCTTTCTAGCGGGAGGGCCAGGAGGGGAGCTGTTTTTT. Protein sequence: CASSLFLAGGPGGELFF.

The chain employs TRBV6-1 and TRBJ1-5, with D tentatively TRBD1 (5 bases). The V end lost 4 bases, the J end lost 2 bases, and 12 bases lay between the germline ends. The CDR3 length is 15 residues. In germline, CDR1 is MNHNS, CDR2 SASEGT. In DNA, the CDR3 is TGTGCCAGCAGTGGGGGGAGGGTTGGCAATCAGCCCCAGCATTTT. It translates to CASSGGRVGNQPQHF.

The genes are TRBV27 and TRBJ2-7; 11 nucleotides agree with TRBD2. The length of the CDR3 is 15 residues. With 3 bases clipped from V and 3 bases from J, the junction kept 4 bases outside the gene matches. Per the germline V gene, CDR1 is MNHEY and CDR2 is SMNVEV (reference sequence). CDR3 loop: CASSLGLAEIYEQYF. The CDR3, as DNA: TGTGCCAGCAGTTTGGGACTAGCGGAGATCTACGAGCAGTACTTC.

This clone was observed once. The chain couples TRBV11-3 to TRBJ2-1; no reliable D call. The germline V and J ends were trimmed by 4 bases and 10 bases, with 14 bases remaining between them. The CDR3 runs 13 residues. Germline V gene sequence: CDR1 SGHNT, CDR2 YENEEA. As DNA, the CDR3 is TGTGCCAGCAGCTCAAGTTCCCGACAAGAGCAGTTCTTC. This encodes CASSSSSRQEQFF. Filled out from reference TRBV11-3 and TRBJ2-1, the complete variable domain reads EAGVVQSPRYKIIEKKQPVAFWCNPISGHNTLYWYLQNLGQGPELLIRYENEEAVDDSQLPKDRFSAERLKGVDSTLKIQPAELGDSAVYLCASSSSSRQEQFFGPGTRLTVL.

This chain links TRBV10-2 with TRBJ2-7, with D possibly matching TRBD1 (6 bases). Germline V CDR1 and CDR2: WSHSY, SAAADI. Deletions cut 6 bases from V and 0 bases from J, with 9 bases between. This CDR3 comprises 13 residues. CDR3 residues: CASSQGGSYEQYF. The DNA of the CDR3 is TGCGCCAGCAGCCAAGGGGGCTCCTACGAGCAGTACTTC.

This clone was seen a handful of times. V usage is TRBV6-1 and J usage is TRBJ2-1; 7 nucleotides agree with TRBD1. The CDR3 totals 13 residues. V gave up 6 bases and J gave up 6 bases; unmatched junction bases: 5. CDR1 is MNHNS, CDR2 SASEGT, per germline. The CDR3 region has the DNA TGTGCCAGCAGACTACAGGGGCCCAATGAGCAGTTCTTC. Residues: CASRLQGPNEQFF.

The chain combines TRBV5-8 with TRBJ1-5; 10 bases are shared with TRBD1. The junction had 7 bases not matched to a gene; V was cut back by 2 bases and J by 5 bases. This CDR3 region has 16 residues. Germline lookup yields CDR1 SGHTS and CDR2 YDEGEE. CDR3 region: CASSFRDRGSYQPQHF. CDR3 coding DNA: TGTGCCAGCAGCTTCCGGGACAGGGGTAGTTATCAGCCCCAGCATTTT.

V gene TRBV7-6 combines with J gene TRBJ2-1, with D perhaps assigned TRBD1 or TRBD2 (5 bases each). This CDR3 comprises 16 residues. The germline V and J ends were trimmed by 5 bases and 0 bases, with 14 bases remaining between them. Germline V gene lookup returns CDR1 SGHVS and CDR2 FNYEAQ. CDR3 loop: CASSRNGGSSYNEQFF. The CDR3 DNA reads TGTGCCAGCAGCCGAAATGGGGGAAGCTCCTACAATGAGCAGTTCTTC.

The gene calls are TRBV5-4 and TRBJ2-7; 8 bases are shared with TRBD1. The length of the CDR3 is 13 residues. With V trimmed by 0 bases and J by 5 bases, 1 base remained unmatched. Looked up from germline, CDR1 is SGHNT and CDR2 is YYREEE (reference sequence). The CDR3 DNA reads as TGTGCCAGCAGCTTGGACAGGGGGAACGAGCAGTACTTC. Encoded protein: CASSLDRGNEQYF.

This sequence joins TRBV30 and TRBJ2-7; either TRBD1 or TRBD2 may supply D (6 bases each). CDR3 length: 15 amino acids. With 0 bases removed from V and 7 bases from J, the gap between germline ends came to 19 bases. Germline V gene data show CDR1 as GTSNPN and CDR2 as SVGIG (reference sequence). CDR3 nucleotide sequence: TGTGCCTGGAGTGTAGAGGCCAGGGGACTTGCGGAGCAGTACTTC. Its translation: CAWSVEARGLAEQYF. Drawing the rest from reference TRBV30 and TRBJ2-7, the complete variable domain is SQTIHQWPATLVQPVGSPLSLECTVEGTSNPNLYWYRQAAGRGLQLLFYSVGIGQISSEVPQNLSASRPQDRQFILSSKKLLLSDSGFYLCAWSVEARGLAEQYFGPGTRLTVT.

The chain has TRBV6-5 and TRBJ1-2, with D tentatively TRBD1 (5 bases). V was clipped by 5 bases and J by 0 bases, with 10 bases between them. Germline V gene lookup returns CDR1 MNHEY and CDR2 SVGAGI. This CDR3 contains 14 residues. The CDR3 bases are TGTGCCAGCAGTAAGGAGACAGCTAACTATGGCTACACCTTC. It yields the protein CASSKETANYGYTF.

This clone has more than one count but fewer than ten. The chain joins TRBV7-2 to TRBJ2-7, with 15 bases that match TRBD2. Losses at the gene ends were 5 bases for V and 7 bases for J; bases not matched to a gene: 12. In germline, CDR1 is SGHTA, CDR2 FQGNSA. CDR3 length equals 17 residues. The CDR3 reads CASSRTGLAGGPGEQYF. In DNA form, the CDR3 reads TGTGCCAGCAGCCGCACTGGACTAGCGGGAGGGCCGGGGGAGCAGTACTTC.

CDR3 protein: CASSGVGGSRRWDTQYF. The CDR3 DNA is TGTGCCAGCAGCGGAGTCGGCGGGAGTCGGCGGTGGGATACGCAGTATTTT. The chain combines TRBV7-9 with TRBJ2-3; 7 bases fit TRBD2. CDR3 length: 17 residues. The V segment lost 5 bases and the J segment 6 bases; nucleotides outside the gene matches: 17. Germline CDR1 SEHNR, CDR2 FQNEAQ (reference sequence).

This sequence joins TRBV5-4 and TRBJ2-2, with D possibly matching TRBD2 (7 bases). The V end was cut by 4 bases, the J end by 5 bases, with 15 bases between. This CDR3 has 15 amino acids. The germline gives CDR1 SGHNT, CDR2 YYREEE (reference sequence). CDR3 sequence: CASSPKEGGTGELFF. The DNA for the CDR3 is TGTGCCAGCAGCCCAAAAGAGGGGGGGACCGGGGAGCTGTTTTTT.